This TCR beta chain was sequenced for a study of siplizumab effects on memory and regulatory T cells (dated by TCRdb to the late 2010s). A note on the overall study: The study looked at the effect of siplizumab, an anti-CD2 antibody, on alloreactive T-cell subsets in allogeneic mixed lymphocyte reactions made from human PBMCs. Broader findings and caveats from the paper: No functional confirmation was obtained for the suppressive function of proliferating Tregs from siplizumab cultures. Siplizumab significantly reduced the cumulative frequency of alloreactive sequences traceable to unstimulated CD4+ memory T cells. Because sequences below about 10^-5 frequency were poorly captured, only a minor fraction of alloreactive clones could be mapped to unstimulated subsets. Among mappable alloreactive CD4+ clones, an average Treg-derived fraction of about 70% was observed with siplizumab, compared with 26.9% in control reactions. Unstimulated naive T cells appeared more diverse than memory T cells, and naive cells seemed to contribute substantially to the alloresponse. For roughly 75-95% of proliferating CD4+ or CD8+ clones, no naive or memory phenotype could be assigned.

Sorted unstimulated T cells and proliferating T cells recovered from mixed lymphocyte reactions were subjected to TCRbeta CDR3 sequencing. Fresh whole blood from about ten HLA-typed healthy donors served as the source for isolating PBMCs. For this clone: Its antigen target is currently unknown. Within one base of it there is no much larger clone, and no base qualities were kept.

The junction carries 8 bases between V and J, which are trimmed by 3 bases and 6 bases respectively. Based on the germline V gene (reference sequence), the CDR1 and CDR2 sequences are GTSNPN and SVGIG. The CDR3 has 11 amino acids, counting the end cysteine and phenylalanine. Kept here is only the CDR3 DNA, which spans 33 bases and is read in frame from base 1. The method behind the library was the immunoSEQ multiplex PCR assay. The deep sequencing platform assayed around 10^5 TCR templates per sample. Genomic DNA extracted from sorted T cells was used for TCRbeta CDR3 sequencing. The paper's processing steps were these. The R programming language was used for clonal analysis of TCRbeta CDR3 data. Comparing unstimulated samples against CFSE-low samples taken after the reaction was how alloreactive CD4+ and CD8+ clones were defined. By matching sequences to the repertoires of sorted unstimulated Treg and non-Treg cells, each alloreactive CD4+ clone was assigned a regulatory or non-regulatory origin. In its TCRdb copy, this immuneACCESS table keeps in-frame sequences only and misses some clones. Where compared with another copy, unresolved V genes explain less than half of these, and the others have no known cause. V, J and clone size derive from that table, while D and trimming were established from the DNA sequence. The sample table contains 75,000 to 95,000 clones; only one count was recorded for about 90% of them. Approximately 15% of the sample goes to the ten largest clones.

Sequenced material: CD4+ T cells sorted from blood. The V and J genes are TRBV30 and TRBJ1-1; the best D guess is TRBD1, with 5 bases matching. The receptor's source is a human donor in good health. The CDR3 reads as follows: CAWSRAPEAFF. The nucleotides read TGTGCCTGGAGCAGGGCCCCTGAAGCTTTCTTT.